One and the same sample provided the 26 T cell receptor beta chains below, sequenced in a study of PD-L1 blockade in urothelial cancer. The protocol was immunoSEQ multiplex PCR, while the TCRdb copy is restricted to in-frame clones and leaves out a portion. The data show roughly 43,000 clones, with around 80% seen just once and roughly 16% held by the top ten. Documented time point: pretreatment peripheral blood. Here the sequenced sample was PBMCs, taken around atezolizumab (anti-PD-L1) treatment. The receptors shown here come from a man aged 60 to 75 with urothelial cancer.

This chain connects TRBV7-2 to TRBJ2-1; 10 positions match TRBD2. The CDR3 consists of 16 residues. The V and J ends lost 4 bases and 4 bases, in that order; junction bases with no gene match: 7. Germline values: CDR1 SGHTA, CDR2 FQGNSA. The CDR3 protein is CASSYSGTSAYNEQFF. Written as DNA, the CDR3 is TGTGCCAGCAGCTACTCCGGGACTAGCGCTTACAATGAGCAGTTCTTC.

This clone was detected many times. The chain employs TRBV14 and TRBJ1-1, with D possibly TRBD1 on 6 matching bases. Trimming left V 7 bases short and J 3 bases short, with 18 bases between. This CDR3 has 15 residues. CDR1 SGHDN and CDR2 FVKESK come from the germline V gene. CDR3 sequence reads: CASTRAGAGDTEAFF. The DNA for the CDR3 is TGTGCCAGCACGCGAGCAGGGGCGGGGGACACTGAAGCTTTCTTT.

The chain joins TRBV5-1 to TRBJ2-7, with 9 nucleotides matching TRBD2. The CDR3 length is 14 residues. Germline CDR1 SGHRS, CDR2 YFSETQ. V dropped 0 bases and J dropped 3; count of bases not matched to a gene: 1. The CDR3 reads CASSLGTSDYEQYF. The CDR3 bases are TGCGCCAGCAGCTTGGGGACTAGCGACTACGAGCAGTACTTC.

In this sample, this clone turned up once. The chain recombines TRBV6-1 with TRBJ2-1; 10 nucleotides line up with TRBD1. V trimming: 3 bases; J trimming: 14 bases; junction bases outside the gene matches: 16. CDR1 is MNHNS, CDR2 SASEGT, per germline. The CDR3 loop spans 16 amino acids. DNA for the CDR3: TGTGCCAGCAGTGACCCACGGACAGGGGGGTATAGCAGTAAGTTCTTC. Translating gives CASSDPRTGGYSSKFF.

V usage is TRBV9 and J usage is TRBJ1-1; no clear D. Germline-derived CDR1 and CDR2 are SGDLS and YYNGEE. This CDR3 has 11 amino acids. Trimming shortened V by 2 bases and J by 6 bases, and 5 bases separated the two germline ends. CDR3 nucleotide sequence: TGTGCCAGCAGCGTTGGAGCTGAAGCTTTCTTT. This codes for CASSVGAEAFF.

This clone appeared once. The chain joins TRBV5-6 to TRBJ1-1, with D hard to call. Germline V gene data show CDR1 as SGHDT and CDR2 as YYEEEE. The V gene lost 4 bases and the J gene lost 0 bases, with 7 bases spanning the gap. CDR3 length: 13 residues. The CDR3 spells CASSPSVNTEAFF. The CDR3 DNA follows: TGTGCCAGCAGCCCCTCTGTGAACACTGAAGCTTTCTTT.

The gene calls are TRBV5-5 and TRBJ2-2; 7 bases map to TRBD1. The germline V gene has CDR1 SGHKS and CDR2 YYEKEE (reference sequence). V gave up 1 base and J gave up 6 bases; unmatched junction bases: 0. The CDR3 has 13 residues. The CDR3, as DNA: TGTGCCAGCAGCTTGACAGGGGCCGGGGAGCTGTTTTTT. Its protein product is CASSLTGAGELFF.

The table lists this clone with a count of one. This rearrangement joins TRBV10-3 to TRBJ2-1, with D possibly TRBD1 on 6 matching bases. CDR1 is ENHRY and CDR2 is SYGVKD in the germline V gene. CDR3 length: 14 residues. V was pared by 6 bases and J by 7 bases, with 16 bases between. In DNA, the CDR3 is TGTGCCATCAGCCGGGACAAAACTCGTAATGAGCAGTTCTTC. This translates into CAISRDKTRNEQFF.

The chain combines TRBV27 with TRBJ1-2; D is possibly TRBD1 (6 bases). The germline CDR1 and CDR2 sequences are MNHEY and SMNVEV (reference sequence). The CDR3 sequence is 13 residues long. Trimming left V 6 bases short and J 8 bases short, with 16 bases between. CDR3 coding DNA: TGTGCCAGCAGCGAAAGGGGGAATGGCGGCTACACCTTC. Its translation: CASSERGNGGYTF.

The J gene is TRBJ2-4, the V gene TRBV2; 14 positions agree with TRBD2. CDR1 SNHLY and CDR2 FYNNEI come from the germline V gene. This CDR3 is 15 amino acids long. The trim removed 7 bases at V and 8 bases at J, leaving 7 bases unmatched. CDR3: CASKRGLAGEDIQYF. CDR3 in DNA: TGTGCCAGCAAAAGGGGACTAGCGGGAGAAGACATTCAGTACTTC.

The CDR3 region is CASSFGARQGPYEQYF. CDR3 DNA: TGCGCCAGCAGCTTTGGAGCGAGACAGGGTCCCTACGAGCAGTACTTC. The chain combines TRBV5-1 with TRBJ2-7; 7 nucleotides line up with TRBD1. With 2 bases clipped from V and 2 bases from J, the junction kept 10 bases outside the gene matches. The CDR3 length is 16 residues. CDR1 and CDR2 from the germline V gene are SGHRS and YFSETQ.

This clone was recorded once. The chain uses TRBV5-4 and TRBJ1-3, with D uncertain. This CDR3 is built from 17 residues. The germline CDR1 and CDR2 sequences are SGHNT and YYREEE (reference sequence). Trimming left V 0 bases short and J 0 bases short, with 13 bases between. The DNA of the CDR3 is TGTGCCAGCAGCTTGGGGCCCACAGCTTCCTCTGGAAACACCATATATTTT. Protein sequence: CASSLGPTASSGNTIYF.

The chain has TRBV7-2 and TRBJ1-2; D gene ambiguous. Germline-derived CDR1 and CDR2 are SGHTA and FQGNSA. This CDR3 has 16 amino acids. Trimming shortened V by 1 base and J by 4 bases, and 16 bases separated the two germline ends. This chain's CDR3 is CASSLDGASSAYGYTF. CDR3 nucleotides: TGTGCCAGCAGCTTAGACGGTGCCTCCTCTGCCTATGGCTACACCTTC.

The chain couples TRBV5-1 to TRBJ2-3, with 7 bases aligning to TRBD1. V lost 4 bases, J lost 0 bases, and 5 bases stayed unmatched. Germline assignment: CDR1 SGHRS and CDR2 YFSETQ. The CDR3 contains 15 residues. The CDR3 nucleotides are TGCGCCAGCAGCGCTGGGGACAGTAGCACAGATACGCAGTATTTT. Its translation: CASSAGDSSTDTQYF. Full variable domain (missing parts from reference TRBV5-1 and TRBJ2-3): KAGVTQTPRYLIKTRGQQVTLSCSPISGHRSVSWYQQTPGQGLQFLFEYFSETQRNKGNFPGRFSGRQFSNSRSEMNVSTLELGDSALYLCASSAGDSSTDTQYFGPGTRLTVL.

The chain carries TRBV19 and TRBJ1-1; 7 nucleotides align to TRBD1. Germline V lookup: CDR1 LNHDA, CDR2 SQIVND (reference sequence). The trim removed 4 bases at V and 3 bases at J, leaving 2 bases unmatched. The CDR3 runs to 13 residues. The CDR3 here is CASSTDRDTEAFF. In DNA form, the CDR3 reads TGTGCCAGTAGTACAGACAGGGACACTGAAGCTTTCTTT.

The rearrangement joins TRBV6-6 to TRBJ2-7, with TRBD1 matching 8 bases. The CDR3 has 15 residues. The V gene end was trimmed by 4 bases and the J gene end by 4 bases; junction bases not matched to a gene: 9. Per germline, CDR1 MNHNY and CDR2 SVGAGI (reference sequence). For the CDR3, the DNA is TGTGCCAGCAGTTCCCGGACAGGGATCGGGTACGAGCAGTACTTC. It translates to CASSSRTGIGYEQYF.

V and J are TRBV2 and TRBJ2-7; D is perhaps TRBD1 (6 bases). CDR3 length equals 14 residues. The V end lost 7 bases, the J end lost 0 bases, and 13 bases lay between the germline ends. CDR1 and CDR2 from the germline V gene are SNHLY and FYNNEI. The CDR3 region is CASTKTDSSYEQYF. CDR3 nucleotide sequence: TGTGCCAGCACTAAAACGGACAGCTCCTACGAGCAGTACTTC.

CDR3 residues: CASNNLQGNEQFF. CDR3 nucleotide sequence: TGCGCCAGCAACAACCTTCAGGGCAATGAGCAGTTCTTC. The chain recombines TRBV5-1 with TRBJ2-1, with a weak D call TRBD1 (5 bases). The CDR3 is made up of 13 amino acids. Germline V gives CDR1 SGHRS, CDR2 YFSETQ. V was cut by 6 bases and J by 6 bases, with 13 bases left in between.

This chain uses TRBV6-1 with TRBJ1-1; D call uncertain. Per germline, CDR1 MNHNS and CDR2 SASEGT. The CDR3 extends over 13 amino acids. V lost 3 bases and J lost 1, with 6 bases in between. The CDR3 is CASSESGNTEAFF. The CDR3 DNA sequence: TGTGCCAGCAGTGAGAGCGGGAACACTGAAGCTTTCTTT.

The V and J genes are TRBV5-1 and TRBJ2-2; TRBD2 might be the D (5 bases). V was clipped by 0 bases and J by 4 bases, with 13 bases between them. Per germline, CDR1 SGHRS and CDR2 YFSETQ. The CDR3 spans 16 residues. The CDR3 DNA sequence: TGCGCCAGCAGCTTGGTCCAACAACTAGGCACCGGGGAGCTGTTTTTT. This codes for CASSLVQQLGTGELFF.

The chain is built from TRBV28 and TRBJ2-4; TRBD2 is a possible D gene (6 bases). V shed 10 bases and J shed 5 bases, with 18 bases lying between them. The length of the CDR3 is 14 residues. The germline gives CDR1 MDHEN, CDR2 SYDVKM. The CDR3: CATTMVRDQNIQYF. The DNA for the CDR3 is TGTGCCACCACGATGGTGCGGGACCAAAACATTCAGTACTTC. Full variable domain (rest looked up from reference TRBV28 and TRBJ2-4): DVKVTQSSRYLVKRTGEKVFLECVQDMDHENMFWYRQDPGLGLRLIYFSYDVKMKEKGDIPEGYSVSREKKERFSLILESASTNQTSMYLCATTMVRDQNIQYFGAGTRLSVL.

The chain recombines TRBV13 with TRBJ2-5, with D tentatively TRBD2 (6 bases). CDR1 is PRHDT and CDR2 is FYEKMQ in the germline V gene (reference sequence). Trimming left V 0 bases short and J 5 bases short, with 10 bases between. The CDR3 spans 14 residues. CDR3 loop: CASSLGWRDETQYF. DNA of the CDR3: TGTGCCAGCAGCTTAGGTTGGAGGGACGAGACCCAGTACTTC.

A single count supports this clone. The CDR3: CASSLVNYGYTF. CDR3 sequence (DNA): TGTGCCAGTAGTCTCGTTAACTATGGCTACACCTTC. The chain has TRBV19 and TRBJ1-2, with D unresolved. The CDR3 length is 12 residues. The V end lost 5 bases, the J end lost 1 base, and 5 bases lay between the germline ends. From germline, CDR1 is LNHDA and CDR2 SQIVND (reference sequence).

This clone was recorded only once. The rearrangement links TRBV5-4 to TRBJ2-3; 8 positions match TRBD1. CDR3 length: 16 amino acids. The trim removed 4 bases at V and 5 bases at J, leaving 12 bases unmatched. From germline, CDR1 is SGHNT and CDR2 YYREEE (reference sequence). Written as DNA, the CDR3 is TGTGCCAGCAGCATCCGAGACAGGGGATGGGGAGATACGCAGTATTTT. It specifies CASSIRDRGWGDTQYF.

The chain couples TRBV29-1 to TRBJ2-7; D perhaps matches TRBD1 (6 bases). V was clipped by 5 bases and J by 5 bases, with 13 bases between them. This CDR3 comprises 12 residues. Germline lookup yields CDR1 SQVTM and CDR2 ANQGSEA. CDR3 in DNA: TGCAGCGTTAAAACAGGGCCCCACGAGCAGTACTTC. It codes for CSVKTGPHEQYF.

V usage is TRBV7-2 and J usage is TRBJ1-1; TRBD1 matches 10 bases. This CDR3 spans 15 amino acids. The trim removed 5 bases at V and 1 base at J, leaving 4 bases unmatched. Germline V CDR1 and CDR2: SGHTA, FQGNSA. The CDR3 nucleotides read TGTGCCAGCAGCACCCGGACAGGGGGGAACACTGAAGCTTTCTTT. This codes for CASSTRTGGNTEAFF. Filled out from reference TRBV7-2 and TRBJ1-1, the complete variable domain reads GAGVSQSPSNKVTEKGKDVELRCDPISGHTALYWYRQSLGQGLEFLIYFQGNSAPDKSGLPSDRFSAERTGGSVSTLTIQRTQQEDSAVYLCASSTRTGGNTEAFFGQGTRLTVV.